Listed below are T cell receptor beta chains from one sample, sequenced in a study of blood T cell repertoires in COVID-19. Data came from immunoSEQ multiplex PCR; TCRdb stores just in-frame clones and leaves some out. The sample shows roughly 320,000 clones, 65% to 90% of them seen only once. Material for sequencing was peripheral blood. Receptors were obtained from a human donor in a cohort sampled during active COVID-19. Both conserved end residues are trimmed from each CDR3.

J	V	CDR3
TRBJ1-3	TRBV5-8	ASSFQAPTGNTIY
TRBJ1-5	TRBV2	ASSDRPGNQPQH
TRBJ2-1	TRBV3-1/TRBV3-2	ASSHTSGGGNEQF
TRBJ1-2	TRBV12-5	ASGSHVYGYT
TRBJ2-7	TRBV20-1	SASGSYAGQY
TRBJ1-6	TRBV5-1	ASSWTAGNNSPLH
TRBJ2-7	TRBV29-1	SVEGTGRYEQY
TRBJ2-7	TRBV25-1	ASSEEGAGEQY
TRBJ2-7	TRBV4-1	ASSQDEGGTYEQY
TRBJ2-1	TRBV4-1	ASSGQRAEIGEQF
TRBJ2-3	TRBV14	ASSFQGRTSDTQY
TRBJ1-6	TRBV18	ASSPREGIGDNSPLH
TRBJ2-3	TRBV9	ASSVGGSGSTDTQY
TRBJ1-1	TRBV19	ASSIIIQNTEAF
TRBJ1-1	TRBV3-1/TRBV3-2	ASSQDRGLLLNTEAF
TRBJ2-7	TRBV5-6	ASIRTGEDYEQY
TRBJ1-5	TRBV13	ASSLGRYNQPQH
TRBJ1-4	TRBV18	ASSLRYEKLF
TRBJ2-6	TRBV5-1	ASSLWAGDGANVLT
TRBJ1-1	TRBV19	ASSIDRYSGTEAF
TRBJ2-3	TRBV12-5	ASGLVIVRTGGSTDTQY
TRBJ1-3	TRBV27	ASSPTGTIGNTIY
TRBJ1-5	TRBV30	AWSGDSNQPQH